This T cell receptor beta chain appears in the sequencing data of a study of blood T cells in healthy people across ages. At the level of the study: Capture by template switching was about one barcoded beta molecule per two T cells.

Next came a second PCR, run for roughly 7 to 12 cycles, which used a sample-barcoded 5' primer along with a J-beta primer mix. All cDNA molecules were each tagged by a template-switch adaptor with 12 random nucleotides. TCRdb analysed the 5' RACE reads with MiXCR anew, one entry per CDR3 protein. The table lists 1,800,000 or so distinct CDR3 sequences, around 42% of them singletons. Germline V gene sequence: CDR1 LGHDT, CDR2 YNNKEL (reference sequence). V was pared by 4 bases and J by 8 bases, with 8 bases of the junction left unmatched. The CDR3 is 14 residues long. The sequenced material came from blood. This receptor was taken from a human donor in good health. This chain connects TRBV3-1 to TRBJ2-1; 7 nucleotides align to TRBD2. In DNA, the CDR3 is TGTGCCAGCAGCCCGGGACTACGGGGCGATGAGCAGTTCTTC. As protein: CASSPGLRGDEQFF.